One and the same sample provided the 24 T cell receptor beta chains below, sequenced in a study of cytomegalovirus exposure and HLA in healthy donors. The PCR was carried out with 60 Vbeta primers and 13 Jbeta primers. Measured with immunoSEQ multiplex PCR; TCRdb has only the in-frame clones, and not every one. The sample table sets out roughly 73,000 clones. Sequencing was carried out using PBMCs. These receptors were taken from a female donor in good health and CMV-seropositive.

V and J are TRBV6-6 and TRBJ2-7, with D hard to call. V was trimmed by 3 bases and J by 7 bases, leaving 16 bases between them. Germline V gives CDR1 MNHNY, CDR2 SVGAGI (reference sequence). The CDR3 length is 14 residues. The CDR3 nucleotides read TGTGCCAGCAGTTATAATACGGCTGCGACAGAGCAGTACTTC. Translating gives CASSYNTAATEQYF.

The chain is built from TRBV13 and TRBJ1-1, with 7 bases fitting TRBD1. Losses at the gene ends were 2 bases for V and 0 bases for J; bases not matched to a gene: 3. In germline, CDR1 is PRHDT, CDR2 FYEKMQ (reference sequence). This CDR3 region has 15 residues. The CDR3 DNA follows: TGTGCCAGCAGCTTATGGCAGGGGGTGAACACTGAAGCTTTCTTT. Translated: CASSLWQGVNTEAFF.

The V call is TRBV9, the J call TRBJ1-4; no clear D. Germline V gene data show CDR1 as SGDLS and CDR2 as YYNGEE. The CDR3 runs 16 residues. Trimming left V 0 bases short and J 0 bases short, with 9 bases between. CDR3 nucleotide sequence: TGTGCCAGCAGCGTAGGAGGATCCGCAACTAATGAAAAACTGTTTTTT. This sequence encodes CASSVGGSATNEKLFF.

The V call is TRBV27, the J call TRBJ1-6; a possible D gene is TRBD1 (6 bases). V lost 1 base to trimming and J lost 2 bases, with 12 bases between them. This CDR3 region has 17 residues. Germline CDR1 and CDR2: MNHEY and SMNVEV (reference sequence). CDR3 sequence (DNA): TGTGCCAGCAGTTTATATCGGGGGGCCGCCTATAATTCACCCCTCCACTTT. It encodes CASSLYRGAAYNSPLHF.

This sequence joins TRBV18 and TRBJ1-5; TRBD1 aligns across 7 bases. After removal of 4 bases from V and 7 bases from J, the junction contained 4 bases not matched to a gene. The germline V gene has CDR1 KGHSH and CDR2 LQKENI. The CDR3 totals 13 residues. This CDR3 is CASSQEDRQPQHF. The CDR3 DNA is TGTGCCAGCTCACAGGAGGACAGGCAGCCCCAGCATTTT.

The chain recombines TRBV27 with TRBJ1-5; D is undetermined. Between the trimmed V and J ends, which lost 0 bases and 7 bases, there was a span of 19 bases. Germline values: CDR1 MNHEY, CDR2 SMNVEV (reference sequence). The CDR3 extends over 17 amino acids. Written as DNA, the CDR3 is TGTGCCAGCAGTTTATCTTGGGCCGGCTTGTGGCAACAGCCCCAGCATTTT. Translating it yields CASSLSWAGLWQQPQHF.

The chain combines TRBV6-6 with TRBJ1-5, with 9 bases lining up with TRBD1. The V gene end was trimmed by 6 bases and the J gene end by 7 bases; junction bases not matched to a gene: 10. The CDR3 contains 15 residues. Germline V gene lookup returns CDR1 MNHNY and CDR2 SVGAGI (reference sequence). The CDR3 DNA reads TGTGCCAGCAGCCGGGACAGGGAGGACAGACAGCCCCAGCATTTT. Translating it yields CASSRDREDRQPQHF.

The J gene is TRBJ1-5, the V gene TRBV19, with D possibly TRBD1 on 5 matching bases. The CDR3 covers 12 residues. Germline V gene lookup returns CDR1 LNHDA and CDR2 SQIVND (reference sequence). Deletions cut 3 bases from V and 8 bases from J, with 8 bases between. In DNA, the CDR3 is TGTGCCAGTAGTATCGGGGGTGAGCCCCAGCATTTT. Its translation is CASSIGGEPQHF. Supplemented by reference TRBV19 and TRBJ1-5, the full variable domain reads DGGITQSPKYLFRKEGQNVTLSCEQNLNHDAMYWYRQDPGQGLRLIYYSQIVNDFQKGDIAEGYSVSREKKESFPLTVTSAQKNPTAFYLCASSIGGEPQHFGDGTRLSIL.

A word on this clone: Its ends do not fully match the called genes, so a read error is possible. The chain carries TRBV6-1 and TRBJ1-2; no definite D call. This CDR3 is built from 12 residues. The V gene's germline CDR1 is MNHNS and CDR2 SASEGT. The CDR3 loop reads CASHGQQTFPFF. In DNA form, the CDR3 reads TGTGCCAGCCATGGTCAACAGACCTTTCCATTCTTC.

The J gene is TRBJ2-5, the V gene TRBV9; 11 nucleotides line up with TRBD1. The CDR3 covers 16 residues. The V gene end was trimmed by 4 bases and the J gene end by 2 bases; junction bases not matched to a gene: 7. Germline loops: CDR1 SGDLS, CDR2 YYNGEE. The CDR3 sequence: CASSSRDRGGQETQYF. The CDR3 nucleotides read TGTGCCAGCAGCTCCCGGGACAGGGGGGGTCAAGAGACCCAGTACTTC.

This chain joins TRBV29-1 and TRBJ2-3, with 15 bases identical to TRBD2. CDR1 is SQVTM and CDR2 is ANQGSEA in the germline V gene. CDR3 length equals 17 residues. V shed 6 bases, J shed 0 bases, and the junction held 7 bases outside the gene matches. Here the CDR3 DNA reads TGCAGCGTGGCGGGACTAGCGGGAGGAAAGAGCACAGATACGCAGTATTTT. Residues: CSVAGLAGGKSTDTQYF.

The CDR3 nucleotides read TGTGCCAGCAGCAAGGGACAGGGGCTCCTCTACAATGAGCAGTTCTTC. Its translation is CASSKGQGLLYNEQFF. This chain connects TRBV6-6 to TRBJ2-1; 10 bases align to TRBD1. The CDR3 totals 16 residues. The V segment lost 6 bases and the J segment 3 bases; nucleotides outside the gene matches: 8. The V gene's germline CDR1 is MNHNY and CDR2 SVGAGI (reference sequence).

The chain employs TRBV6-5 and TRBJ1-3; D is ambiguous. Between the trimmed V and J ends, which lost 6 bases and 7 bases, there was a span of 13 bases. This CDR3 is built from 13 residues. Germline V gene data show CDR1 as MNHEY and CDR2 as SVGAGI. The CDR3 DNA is TGTGCCAGCAGGGTCCCGGGTTCGAACACCATATATTTT. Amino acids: CASRVPGSNTIYF.

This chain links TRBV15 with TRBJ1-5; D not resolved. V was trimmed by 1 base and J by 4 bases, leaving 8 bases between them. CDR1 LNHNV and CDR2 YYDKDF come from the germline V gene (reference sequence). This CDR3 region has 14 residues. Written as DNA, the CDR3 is TGTGCCACCAGCAGAGCGTTTGAGAATCAGCCCCAGCATTTT. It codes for CATSRAFENQPQHF.

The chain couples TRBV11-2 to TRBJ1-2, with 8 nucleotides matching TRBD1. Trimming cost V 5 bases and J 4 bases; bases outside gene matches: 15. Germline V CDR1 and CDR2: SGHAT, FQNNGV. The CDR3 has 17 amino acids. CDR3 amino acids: CASSPTGGPWGFYGYTF. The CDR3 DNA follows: TGTGCCAGCAGCCCAACAGGGGGGCCATGGGGCTTCTATGGCTACACCTTC.

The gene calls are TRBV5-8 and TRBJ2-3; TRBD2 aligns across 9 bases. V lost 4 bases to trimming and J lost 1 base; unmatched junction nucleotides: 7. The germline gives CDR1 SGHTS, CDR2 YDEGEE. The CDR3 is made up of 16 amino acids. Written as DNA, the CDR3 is TGTGCCAGCAGCCCCATAGGACTAGCGCGCACAGATACGCAGTATTTT. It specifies CASSPIGLARTDTQYF. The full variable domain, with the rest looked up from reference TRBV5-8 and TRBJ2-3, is EAGVTQSPTHLIKTRGQQATLRCSPISGHTSVYWYQQALGLGLQFLLWYDEGEERNRGNFPPRFSGRQFPNYSSELNVNALELEDSALYLCASSPIGLARTDTQYFGPGTRLTVL.

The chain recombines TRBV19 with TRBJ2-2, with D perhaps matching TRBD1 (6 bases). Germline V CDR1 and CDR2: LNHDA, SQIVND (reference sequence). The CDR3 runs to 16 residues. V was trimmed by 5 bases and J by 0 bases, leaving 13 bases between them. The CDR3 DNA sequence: TGTGCCAGTAGTGCCTCCGGGACACCGAACACCGGGGAGCTGTTTTTT. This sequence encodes CASSASGTPNTGELFF.

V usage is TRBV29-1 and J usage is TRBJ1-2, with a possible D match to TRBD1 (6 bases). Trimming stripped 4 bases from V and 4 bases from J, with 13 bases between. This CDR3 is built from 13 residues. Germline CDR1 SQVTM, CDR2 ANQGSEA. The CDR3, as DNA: TGCAGCGTTGGCGGGGGGCCCGCCTATGGCTACACCTTC. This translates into CSVGGGPAYGYTF.

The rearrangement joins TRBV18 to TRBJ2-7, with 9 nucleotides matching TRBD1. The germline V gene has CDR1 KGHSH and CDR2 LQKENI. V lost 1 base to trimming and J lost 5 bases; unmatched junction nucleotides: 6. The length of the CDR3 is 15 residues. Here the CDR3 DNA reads TGTGCCAGCTCACCACTGGGACAGGGAGGACACGAGCAGTACTTC. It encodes CASSPLGQGGHEQYF.

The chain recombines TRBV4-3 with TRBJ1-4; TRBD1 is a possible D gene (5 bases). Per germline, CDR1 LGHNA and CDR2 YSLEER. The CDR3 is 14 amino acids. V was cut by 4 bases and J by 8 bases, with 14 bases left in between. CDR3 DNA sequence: TGCGCCAGCAGCCGCGCCAGGGTCTGGGAAAAACTGTTTTTT. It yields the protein CASSRARVWEKLFF.

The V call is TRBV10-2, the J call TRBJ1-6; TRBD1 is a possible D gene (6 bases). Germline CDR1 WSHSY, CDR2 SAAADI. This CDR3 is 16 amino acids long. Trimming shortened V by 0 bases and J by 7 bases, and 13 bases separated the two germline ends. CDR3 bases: TGCGCCAGCAGTGAGTCGAGGGGACACACCAATTCACCCCTCCACTTT. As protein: CASSESRGHTNSPLHF.

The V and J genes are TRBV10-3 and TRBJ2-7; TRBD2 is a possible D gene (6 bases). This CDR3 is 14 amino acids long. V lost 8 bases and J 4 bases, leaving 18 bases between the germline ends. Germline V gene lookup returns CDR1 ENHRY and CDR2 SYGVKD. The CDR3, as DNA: TGTGCCATCTCCCAAGCGGGTGGGCCTTACGAGCAGTACTTC. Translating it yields CAISQAGGPYEQYF.

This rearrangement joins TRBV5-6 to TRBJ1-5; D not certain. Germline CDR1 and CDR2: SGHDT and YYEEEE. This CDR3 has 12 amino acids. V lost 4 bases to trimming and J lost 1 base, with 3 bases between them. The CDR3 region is CASSLSNQPQHF. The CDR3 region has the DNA TGTGCCAGCAGCCTAAGCAATCAGCCCCAGCATTTT.

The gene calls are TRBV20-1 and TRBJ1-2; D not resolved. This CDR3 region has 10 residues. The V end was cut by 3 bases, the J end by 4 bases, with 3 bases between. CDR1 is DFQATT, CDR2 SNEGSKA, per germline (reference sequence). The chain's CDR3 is CSASIYGYTF. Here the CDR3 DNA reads TGCAGTGCTAGTATCTATGGCTACACCTTC.